The entry below gives a single T cell receptor (beta chain) sequence along with its context. Its matching antigen is unknown. It may be a read error: a sequence one base away is much more abundant. This specimen belongs to a study of identical twins. The V end lost 0 bases, the J end lost 2 bases, and 5 bases lay between the germline ends. The CDR3 totals 15 residues. CDR1 is SGHAT and CDR2 is FQNNGV in the germline V gene. Each CDR3 protein is one row after TCRdb ran MiXCR on the 5' RACE reads. This table holds approximately 230,000 distinct CDR3 sequences, roughly 13% found once. Regarding the study as a whole: Alpha sequences out of frame and shared by twins had excess low generation probability.

Sequenced sample: memory (CD45RO+) T cells sorted from blood. This sequence was found in a woman younger than 35 in good health. The chain links TRBV11-2 to TRBJ2-6; the D gene is possibly TRBD2 (5 bases). The CDR3 loop is CASSLEGAGANVLTF. In nucleotides, the CDR3 is TGTGCCAGCAGCTTAGAGGGAGCTGGGGCCAACGTCCTGACTTTC.